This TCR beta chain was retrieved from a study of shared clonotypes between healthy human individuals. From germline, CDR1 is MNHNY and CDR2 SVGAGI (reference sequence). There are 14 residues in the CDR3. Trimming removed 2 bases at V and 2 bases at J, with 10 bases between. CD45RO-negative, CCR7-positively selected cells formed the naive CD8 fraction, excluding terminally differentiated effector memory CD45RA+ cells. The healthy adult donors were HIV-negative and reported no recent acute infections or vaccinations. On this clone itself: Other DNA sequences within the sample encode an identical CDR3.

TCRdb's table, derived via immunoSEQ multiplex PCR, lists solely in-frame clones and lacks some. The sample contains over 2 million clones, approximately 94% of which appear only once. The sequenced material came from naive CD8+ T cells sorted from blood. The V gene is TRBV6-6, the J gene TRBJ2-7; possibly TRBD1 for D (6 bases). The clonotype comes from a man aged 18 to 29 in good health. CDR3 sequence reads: CASSYRDTPYEQYF. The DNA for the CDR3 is TGTGCCAGCAGTTACAGGGACACTCCCTACGAGCAGTACTTC.